The source of this T cell receptor (beta chain) is a study of control samples from healthy donors and cancer patients. Using immunoSEQ multiplex PCR, the repertoire was profiled, and TCRdb retains in-frame clones only, with some absent. The profile shows tens of thousands of clones, roughly four fifths of them singletons. Sequencing was performed on blood. This sequence originates from a woman aged 55-69 years in good health.

The CDR3 DNA is TGTGCCAGTAGTATCCAACAGGGGGTCGGTGAAAAACTGTTTTTT. Amino acid sequence: CASSIQQGVGEKLFF. The chain joins TRBV19 to TRBJ1-4, with 8 bases lining up with TRBD1. Losses at the gene ends were 3 bases for V and 7 bases for J; bases not matched to a gene: 7. Germline-derived CDR1 and CDR2 are LNHDA and SQIVND (reference sequence). The CDR3 extends over 15 amino acids.